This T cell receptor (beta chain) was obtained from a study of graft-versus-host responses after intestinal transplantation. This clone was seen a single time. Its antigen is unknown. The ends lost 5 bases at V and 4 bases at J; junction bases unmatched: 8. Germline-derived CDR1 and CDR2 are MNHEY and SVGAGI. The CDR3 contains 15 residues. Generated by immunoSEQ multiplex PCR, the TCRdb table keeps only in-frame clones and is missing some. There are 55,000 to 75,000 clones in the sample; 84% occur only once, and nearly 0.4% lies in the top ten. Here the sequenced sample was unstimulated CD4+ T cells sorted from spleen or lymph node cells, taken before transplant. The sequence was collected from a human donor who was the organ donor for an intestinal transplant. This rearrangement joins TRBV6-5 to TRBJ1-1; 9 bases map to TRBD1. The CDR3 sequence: CASSNDRGVGTEAFF. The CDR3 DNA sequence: TGTGCCAGCAGTAATGACAGGGGGGTAGGCACTGAAGCTTTCTTT.